The 15 T cell receptor beta chains listed next were all sequenced from one sample in a study of blood T cell repertoires in COVID-19. Some clones are missing from TCRdb's copy, which holds only in-frame ones; the method was immunoSEQ multiplex PCR. This table holds roughly 95,000 clones, about nine tenths found once. Sequenced sample: peripheral blood. All receptors derive from a woman in her forties or fifties in a cohort sampled during active COVID-19.

The chain joins TRBV11-3 to TRBJ2-7; D gene unclear. V was trimmed by 3 bases and J by 3 bases, leaving 12 bases between them. The CDR3 is made up of 14 amino acids. Germline CDR1 is SGHNT and CDR2 is YENEEA. The CDR3 DNA reads TGTGCCAGCAGCTTCTCCGGTCCGCACTACGAGCAGTACTTC. Its protein product is CASSFSGPHYEQYF.

This chain joins TRBV7-2 and TRBJ1-2; the D gene is possibly TRBD1 (6 bases). Germline assignment: CDR1 SGHTA and CDR2 FQGNSA. The length of the CDR3 is 14 residues. Trimming shortened V by 4 bases and J by 6 bases, and 15 bases separated the two germline ends. DNA of the CDR3: TGTGCCAGCAGCTCAACAATACAGGGAAATGGCTACACCTTC. Translated, it gives CASSSTIQGNGYTF. Supplemented by reference TRBV7-2 and TRBJ1-2, the full variable domain reads GAGVSQSPSNKVTEKGKDVELRCDPISGHTALYWYRQSLGQGLEFLIYFQGNSAPDKSGLPSDRFSAERTGGSVSTLTIQRTQQEDSAVYLCASSSTIQGNGYTFGSGTRLTVV.

The chain uses TRBV19 and TRBJ1-4, with 10 bases lining up with TRBD1. The CDR3 runs to 15 residues. Trimming took 1 base from V and 8 from J; bases not matched to a gene: 4. Germline CDR1 is LNHDA and CDR2 is SQIVND (reference sequence). Here the CDR3 reads CASSIGQGAVEKLFF. CDR3 coding DNA: TGTGCCAGTAGTATAGGACAGGGGGCTGTGGAAAAACTGTTTTTT. Together with reference TRBV19 and TRBJ1-4, the CDR3 gives the full variable domain: DGGITQSPKYLFRKEGQNVTLSCEQNLNHDAMYWYRQDPGQGLRLIYYSQIVNDFQKGDIAEGYSVSREKKESFPLTVTSAQKNPTAFYLCASSIGQGAVEKLFFGSGTQLSVL.

J is TRBJ2-4 and V is TRBV6-5, with 8 bases fitting TRBD2. The CDR3 spans 15 residues. V dropped 7 bases and J dropped 0; count of bases not matched to a gene: 5. Germline CDR1 MNHEY, CDR2 SVGAGI. DNA of the CDR3: TGTGCCAGCATCGGCGGGGGGATAGCCAAAAACATTCAGTACTTC. This encodes CASIGGGIAKNIQYF.

The CDR3 loop reads CRHRDQETQYF. As DNA, the CDR3 is TGCAGGCACAGGGACCAAGAGACCCAGTACTTC. The rearrangement links TRBV20-1 to TRBJ2-5, with D maybe TRBD1 (6 bases). The germline gives CDR1 DFQATT, CDR2 SNEGSKA (reference sequence). The CDR3 runs 11 residues.

The V and J genes are TRBV20-1 and TRBJ2-1, with TRBD2 matching over 9 bases. Germline-derived CDR1 and CDR2 are DFQATT and SNEGSKA (reference sequence). The length of the CDR3 is 13 residues. The junction had 6 bases not matched to a gene; V was cut back by 3 bases and J by 9 bases. In nucleotides, the CDR3 is TGCAGTGCTAGTGTAGCGGGAGCAGGTGAGCAGTTCTTC. Translated: CSASVAGAGEQFF.

V is TRBV13 and J is TRBJ1-4; 9 nucleotides agree with TRBD1. The V segment lost 4 bases and the J segment 5 bases; nucleotides outside the gene matches: 2. Per germline, CDR1 PRHDT and CDR2 FYEKMQ (reference sequence). CDR3 length: 14 amino acids. In DNA form, the CDR3 reads TGTGCCAGCAGCTCCGACAGGGGGAATGAAAAACTGTTTTTT. It encodes CASSSDRGNEKLFF.

The chain joins TRBV11-3 to TRBJ2-7; 10 nucleotides match TRBD1. Germline-derived CDR1 and CDR2 are SGHNT and YENEEA. The CDR3 covers 15 residues. V lost 6 bases to trimming and J lost 3 bases; unmatched junction nucleotides: 8. The CDR3 DNA reads TGTGCCAGCAGTCCAGACGGGACAGGGGACTACGAGCAGTACTTC. Translating it yields CASSPDGTGDYEQYF.

The V call is TRBV6-1, the J call TRBJ1-1, with 8 bases matching TRBD1. Germline trimming cut 2 bases from V and 6 bases from J; bases unmatched to any gene: 8. The CDR3 is 15 residues long. CDR1 and CDR2 (germline): MNHNS, SASEGT. The CDR3 region is CASSESSRGLAEAFF. The CDR3 DNA sequence: TGTGCCAGCAGTGAATCATCCAGGGGGCTTGCTGAAGCTTTCTTT.

V and J are TRBV4-1 and TRBJ2-4; 11 nucleotides agree with TRBD2. Unmatched junction bases numbered 8, after V lost 4 bases and J lost 6 bases. Per germline, CDR1 MGHRA and CDR2 YSYEKL. CDR3 length equals 16 residues. The CDR3 sequence: CASSLLAGGPGNIQYF. The CDR3 nucleotides are TGCGCCAGCAGCCTGTTAGCGGGAGGGCCGGGAAACATTCAGTACTTC.

The V and J genes are TRBV2 and TRBJ1-5; TRBD1 matches at 10 bases. The V gene's germline CDR1 is SNHLY and CDR2 FYNNEI. Trimming cost V 6 bases and J 1 base; bases outside gene matches: 9. The CDR3 is made up of 17 amino acids. CDR3 residues: CASSQRQGARSNQPQHF. The CDR3 DNA follows: TGTGCCAGCAGCCAGAGACAGGGGGCGCGGAGCAATCAGCCCCAGCATTTT.

The chain has TRBV10-3 and TRBJ2-5, with unresolved D. The CDR3 loop spans 13 amino acids. Trimming left V 0 bases short and J 4 bases short, with 6 bases between. Germline V CDR1 and CDR2: ENHRY, SYGVKD. The DNA for the CDR3 is TGTGCCATCAGTGAGTCAGCGATAGAGACCCAGTACTTC. Its translation is CAISESAIETQYF.

The chain carries TRBV25-1 and TRBJ2-2, with TRBD2 matching 7 bases. From germline, CDR1 is MGHDK and CDR2 SYGVNS. The CDR3 has 16 amino acids. V trimming: 8 bases; J trimming: 4 bases; junction bases outside the gene matches: 13. CDR3 DNA sequence: TGTGCCAGCGGTCAATCAGGACTAGTCAGCACCGGGGAGCTGTTTTTT. This translates into CASGQSGLVSTGELFF. Filled out from reference TRBV25-1 and TRBJ2-2, the complete variable domain reads EADIYQTPRYLVIGTGKKITLECSQTMGHDKMYWYQQDPGMELHLIHYSYGVNSTEKGDLSSESTVSRIRTEHFPLTLESARPSHTSQYLCASGQSGLVSTGELFFGEGSRLTVL.

The rearrangement links TRBV18 to TRBJ2-1; 7 bases fit TRBD1. V gave up 4 bases and J gave up 12 bases; unmatched junction bases: 9. Looked up from germline, CDR1 is KGHSH and CDR2 is LQKENI. The CDR3 runs 13 residues. CDR3 amino acids: CASSQDTGDRQFF. In DNA form, the CDR3 reads TGTGCCAGCTCACAAGATACAGGGGATCGGCAGTTCTTC.

This chain joins TRBV12-5 and TRBJ1-1; 7 bases align to TRBD1. The V gene's germline CDR1 is LGHNT and CDR2 FRNRAP. The CDR3 loop spans 16 amino acids. Unmatched junction bases numbered 14, after V lost 6 bases and J lost 4 bases. The DNA for the CDR3 is TGTGCTAGTGGGGAGCTAAGGAGAGCAGGGGGCACTGAAGCTTTCTTT. This translates into CASGELRRAGGTEAFF.